This entry is about one T cell receptor beta chain. TCRdb's copy holds only in-frame clones and misses some; the assay was immunoSEQ multiplex PCR. The sample has approximately 44,000 clones; about 88% are singletons. Germline V lookup: CDR1 SGDLS, CDR2 YYNGEE. Trimming pared 0 bases from V and 5 bases from J, leaving 12 bases between. This CDR3 comprises 15 residues. These data are taken from a study of T cell changes during pregnancy in multiple sclerosis. The chain recombines TRBV9 with TRBJ1-5; perhaps TRBD1 as D (5 bases). The TCR sequence derives from a female donor with multiple sclerosis, enrolled in a pregnancy study. The sequenced sample was CD4+ T cells from peripheral blood mononuclear cells, obtained in the first trimester of pregnancy. The CDR3, as DNA: TGTGCCAGCAGCGTAGACGGGGGTGCATATCAGCCCCAGCATTTT. Translation: CASSVDGGAYQPQHF.